Included here is one TCR beta chain sequence, with context. Assay used: immunoSEQ multiplex PCR; TCRdb lists only in-frame clones, some missing. Altogether about 63,000 clones are present, around 82% being singletons, with the ten largest covering under 8%. The sample belongs to a study of blood T cell repertoires in COVID-19. Study-level information: The origin of the acute and convalescent COVID-19 samples was the United States, Italy and Spain. T cells, B-cell-depleted T cells, or PBMCs supplied cDNA or gDNA.

Germline CDR1 is SQVTM and CDR2 is ANQGSEA. This CDR3 has 12 residues. V lost 7 bases, J lost 3 bases, and 13 bases lay in between. The source material was peripheral blood. The J gene is TRBJ2-7, the V gene TRBV29-1; possibly TRBD2 for D (5 bases). This clonotype originated in a human donor in a cohort sampled during active COVID-19. The CDR3 sequence is CSAADLVYEQYF. CDR3 DNA sequence: TGCAGCGCTGCGGACTTGGTCTACGAGCAGTACTTC.